This T cell receptor (beta chain) was obtained from a study of cytomegalovirus exposure and HLA in healthy donors. Study results and limitations: Reportedly, a later analysis found an Asian-associated ancestry cluster had fewer N-insertions than the roughly 700-donor mean. A later analysis linked 15,000 to 20,000 TCR beta sequences to HLA alleles at 0.05 false discovery rate.

Healthy bone marrow donors made up the cohort. The study ran its PCR with 60 Vbeta and 13 Jbeta primers. Using immunoSEQ multiplex PCR, the repertoire was profiled, and TCRdb retains in-frame clones only, with some absent. The sample has more than 150,000 clones, 81% seen once; the top ten hold about 2.2%. The germline V gene has CDR1 MDHEN and CDR2 SYDVKM. V gave up 6 bases and J gave up 0 bases, with 14 bases separating them. The CDR3 totals 16 residues. About this clone itself: Its target is not known.

The TCR comes from a woman aged 25-40 years in good health and CMV-seronegative. This chain joins TRBV28 and TRBJ1-4; no reliable D call. Sequenced material: PBMCs. The CDR3 protein is CASRLPGQTTNEKLFF. DNA of the CDR3: TGTGCCAGCAGGCTGCCAGGTCAAACAACTAATGAAAAACTGTTTTTT.